This TCR beta chain was retrieved from a study of blood T cell repertoires in COVID-19. Whole-study context: COVID-19 samples collected from the United States, Italy and Spain covered acute and convalescent phases.

V trimming: 5 bases; J trimming: 8 bases; junction bases outside the gene matches: 7. The CDR3 consists of 14 residues. Per germline, CDR1 SGHVS and CDR2 FQNEAQ. Per the original methods: By means of reference gene primer amplification, nucleated cell counts were estimated. TCRdb's copy holds only in-frame clones and misses some; the assay was immunoSEQ multiplex PCR. The V and J calls and the clone size are those of that table, but D and trimming were determined from the DNA. This sample has roughly 68,000 clones, with 80% to 90% found just once. The chain couples TRBV7-8 to TRBJ2-1; 9 positions agree with TRBD1. Sequenced: peripheral blood. The TCR sequence derives from a woman aged 45 to 65 with active COVID-19. The CDR3 bases are TGTGCCAGCAGCCAAGGGACAGGGCCGGATGAGCAGTTCTTC. It codes for CASSQGTGPDEQFF.